This entry is about one T cell receptor beta chain. Its antigen is still unknown. The input lacks base qualities; no much larger clone sits a single base away. The time point label, read with the paper, signifies: newly diagnosed GD, antithyroid drugs for less than 3 months. For both TCR sequencing and RNA sequencing, RNA was extracted from PBMCs using TRIzol. The diagnosis of Graves' disease was made according to American Thyroid Association guidelines. Patients for the study were recruited at an endocrinology department in Xi'an, China. Each patient gave 9 to 10 milliliters of peripheral blood, collected in an EDTA anticoagulant tube. Ficoll Paque Plus density gradient separation was used to isolate PBMCs, and no further T cell sorting was done. An Agilent 2100 Bioanalyzer and agarose gel were used to assess RNA quality, and a NanoDrop 2000 was used to measure RNA concentration. The sample comes from a study of regulatory T cells in long-lasting Graves disease (TCRdb year 2021). Regarding the research as a whole: Patients with newly diagnosed Graves' disease had been on antithyroid drugs for under 3 months. This study used TCR sequencing and RNA sequencing of peripheral blood to compare persistent Graves' disease patients against newly diagnosed Graves' disease patients. The study was conducted in China and was registered as a clinical trial. A total of around 35 samples were covered by TCR sequencing, comprising approximately 13 persistent and around 20 newly diagnosed Graves' disease patients.

The research as a whole found: Sequencing and analysis were limited to the TCR beta chain. Lower TCR Shannon entropy and fewer highly expanded clones were observed in persistent Graves' disease patients than in newly diagnosed patients, which suggested clonal expansion. Patients with persistent disease shared more public clonotypes (approximately 2,500) than newly diagnosed patients did (approximately 1,000). Peripheral blood alone was examined, since thyroid tissue, which constituted the primary lesion, could not be accessed. Preferential use of TRBV28, TRBJ1-2 and TRBJ2-5 was observed in persistent disease, whereas TRBV20-1 and TRBJ2-1 were favored in newly diagnosed disease. The authors acknowledged the small sample size as a limitation that may reduce accuracy.

CDR1 and CDR2 (SGHTS, YDEGEE) derive from the germline V gene. Between the V and J ends, shortened by 3 bases and 1 base respectively, the junction contains 8 bases. Inclusive of the bounding cysteine and phenylalanine, the CDR3 is 15 residues long. The sequence is cut down to CDR3 DNA, 45 bases in frame from base 1. The library was built by means of multiplex PCR. Sequencing used an Illumina HiSeq 4000. To build TCR beta libraries, CDR3 regions were amplified by Arm-PCR using iRepertoire HTBI primers. PCR products were gel purified before sequencing. In the source study's methods: Across samples, 60 to 75 TRBV and 14 TRBJ segments were identified and used for gene usage analysis of CDR3 amino acid clonotypes. COPE and FqMerger were used to merge filtered high-quality paired reads into contigs. Contigs were aligned with BLAST to IMGT TRBV, TRBD and TRBJ reference genes, and CDR3 was defined per IMGT. Any clonotype with a frequency above 0.1% was counted as a highly expanded clone. Shannon entropy was used to measure repertoire diversity, and the Gini coefficient was used to measure V-J evenness. A clonotype found in more than one individual was treated as public. TCRdb handled the public reads itself, with Q25 trimming in fastp and clone calling in MiXCR, and kept productive beta chains. Rows are combined by CDR3 protein, so each entry shows the most common genes and DNA. TCRdb assigned the V and J calls; the authors' analysis was not used. Counted in this sample were over 500,000 distinct CDR3 sequences; 16% of them appeared once. Around 19% of the sample is in the top ten clones.

The same data also went into a second study, on T cells in Graves' hyperthyroidism and ophthalmopathy. The second investigation adds: Graves' hyperthyroidism was defined as stable when no progression to ophthalmopathy occurred over 18 months of follow-up. Hyperthyroidism patients were newly diagnosed, had a disease duration of under 2 months, and were aged 18 to 65 years. Patients with uncontrolled infections, other autoimmune diseases, pregnancy or lactation were excluded. Diagnoses were established on the basis of clinical symptoms, serum thyroxine and TRAb, thyroid ultrasound, and orbital computed tomography. The first round of RT-PCR for the TCR CDR3 was performed with the HTBI primer set and the Qiagen OneStep RT-PCR kit. Most expanded thyroid clonotypes (frequency above 0.001) were also found in blood, which suggests that blood repertoires may mirror thyroid immune responses. A 13 V-J signature model separated ophthalmopathy from stable hyperthyroidism, with 87.88% sensitivity and just under 84% specificity in cross-validation and 80%/75% in testing. In validation, progression to ophthalmopathy was predicted by the model with 70% to 71% sensitivity and roughly 76% specificity, a median of around 6.5 months before onset. To identify TCR V-J signatures that set the groups apart, the researchers used a discovery cohort of more than 95 patients, made up of around 42 with Graves' ophthalmopathy and about 55 with stable Graves' hyperthyroidism. An independent validation cohort of under 20 hyperthyroidism patients and about 15 patients who later progressed to ophthalmopathy tested prospective prediction of ophthalmopathy. The approximately 98 discovery patients were randomly divided into training and test sets at a 7:3 ratio. In addition, the study compared T-cell repertoires in thyroid tissue and in blood from several Graves' hyperthyroidism patients. Once sampling was done, hyperthyroidism patients were given methimazole at a starting dose of 30 mg daily, whereas ophthalmopathy patients were given high-dose intravenous methylprednisolone. Libraries were constructed in a second round of multiplex PCR, after which size selection and purification were performed. Paired-end sequencing of the libraries was performed with 100 bp reads on an Illumina HiSeq2000. SOAPnuke was used to process the raw data, removing reads that contained adapters or uncalled bases, had a mean Phred below 15, or lacked an exact match to the constant primer or identifier. High-quality paired reads were merged with COPE v1.2.5, and unique nucleotide sequences were defined as clonotypes. MiTCR v1.1 was used to align clonotypes to the IMGT TRBV, TRBD and TRBJ reference segments. Analysis was restricted to V-J combinations with a frequency above 0.0001, which covered roughly 99% of repertoires. The TCS score was defined as F50 (clonal expansion) divided by E x V (chaos), with BLOSUM62-based TCRdist calculated between CDR3 peptides within each V-J. Welch's t-statistics and random forest reduced 500 to 550 V-J features to 13, which were used in a naive Bayes classifier (R e1071). Sample size was not statistically predetermined, and investigators were not blinded to group allocation. The paper describes TCR Vbeta CDR3 sequencing of 135 peripheral blood samples, made up of roughly 45 ophthalmopathy patients, more than 70 hyperthyroidism patients and some 17 progressor patients.

The sequence was obtained from a woman aged 25-40 years with Graves disease. Donor details come from another sample of the same person, matched by shared clones. The chain was built from TRBV5-8 and TRBJ2-6; possibly the D gene is TRBD2, per 5 matching bases. Here the sequenced sample was peripheral blood mononuclear cells (PBMCs), taken at new diagnosis, from a patient treated with antithyroid drugs. The nucleotide sequence reads as follows: TGTGCCAGCAGCTGGAGGCCTTCTGGGGCCAACGTCCTGACTTTC. Translated, this is CASSWRPSGANVLTF.